Below, 5 T cell receptor beta chains from the same sample are listed, as sequenced in a study of early T cells in non-severe SARS-CoV-2 infection. TCRdb processed the 5' RACE reads anew with MiXCR; each CDR3 protein has one entry. The sample records more than 35,000 distinct CDR3 sequences, 9.5% to 13% being singletons. Source material: whole blood. Receptors originate from an adult who was a healthcare worker with PCR-confirmed SARS-CoV-2 infection or an uninfected control (not recorded which).

As for this clonotype: A much larger clone differs by one base, so this may be a read error. V usage is TRBV25-1 and J usage is TRBJ2-1; 9 bases are a match to TRBD2. Germline V CDR1 and CDR2: MGHDK, SYGVNS. The V gene end was trimmed by 6 bases and the J gene end by 2 bases; junction bases not matched to a gene: 2. The CDR3 runs 14 residues. The CDR3 DNA reads TGTGCCAGCAGGGGCGGGAGGGCCTACAATGAGCAGTTCTTC. Its translation is CASRGGRAYNEQFF. The variable domain in full, with the rest retrieved from reference TRBV25-1 and TRBJ2-1, is EADIYQTPRYLVIGTGKKITLECSQTMGHDKMYWYQQDPGMELHLIHYSYGVNSTEKGDLSSESTVSRIRTEHFPLTLESARPSHTSQYLCASRGGRAYNEQFFGPGTRLTVL.

This clonotype was picked up many times. CDR3 DNA sequence: TGCGCCAGCAGCTTCGGGACAGATCTAGCCAAAAACATTCAGTACTTC. It yields the protein CASSFGTDLAKNIQYF. The chain couples TRBV5-1 to TRBJ2-4; 7 positions match TRBD1. The CDR3 has 16 residues. Per germline, CDR1 SGHRS and CDR2 YFSETQ. With V trimmed by 2 bases and J by 0 bases, 5 bases remained unmatched. Based on the CDR3 plus reference TRBV5-1 and TRBJ2-4, the full variable domain is KAGVTQTPRYLIKTRGQQVTLSCSPISGHRSVSWYQQTPGQGLQFLFEYFSETQRNKGNFPGRFSGRQFSNSRSEMNVSTLELGDSALYLCASSFGTDLAKNIQYFGAGTRLSVL.

This clonotype came up many times. This could be a read error, since a much larger clone is one nucleotide away. This sequence joins TRBV12-3 or TRBV12-4 and TRBJ1-5, with D maybe TRBD1 (5 bases). The CDR3 consists of 13 residues. Here the CDR3 reads CASSLGGYHPQHF. CDR3 sequence (DNA): TGTGCCAGCAGTCTGGGGGGTTATCACCCCCAGCATTTT.

This clonotype appeared many times. The chain carries TRBV7-9 and TRBJ2-1, with D possibly matching TRBD2 (5 bases). Germline V lookup: CDR1 SEHNR, CDR2 FQNEAQ (reference sequence). This CDR3 has 12 amino acids. V lost 5 bases and J lost 8, with 10 bases in between. For the CDR3, the DNA is TGTGCCAGCAGCAAAGAGGGTTATGAGCAGTTCTTC. Protein product: CASSKEGYEQFF.

At least ten counts were recorded for this clonotype. The chain uses TRBV2 and TRBJ2-2; TRBD2 matches 11 bases. Germline V gene data show CDR1 as SNHLY and CDR2 as FYNNEI. This CDR3 has 15 residues. V was clipped by 6 bases and J by 2 bases; unmatched bases: 2. As DNA, the CDR3 is TGTGCCAGCAGCGGGACTAGCGGTAACACCGGGGAGCTGTTTTTT. It encodes CASSGTSGNTGELFF.